Given below is one T cell receptor (beta chain) in context. Its antigen is as yet unknown. The data stem from a study of blood T cells in healthy people across ages. The use of a sample-barcoded 5' primer and a J-beta primer mix characterized a second PCR of roughly 7 to 11 cycles. Each cDNA molecule carried a tag from a template-switch adaptor that contained 12 random nucleotides. TCRdb reanalysed the 5' RACE reads using MiXCR and keeps one entry per CDR3 protein. The sample consists of 600,000 to 800,000 distinct CDR3 sequences, roughly 21% of them appearing once. General study findings and limits: Correlation between TCR beta diversity and naive T cell percentage was strong.

Each individual donor underwent a draw of ten milliliters of peripheral blood. Total RNA was extracted at no less than 6 micrograms per sample. Sequencing was carried out using blood. The receptor's source is a man aged 70 or older in good health.

The CDR3 region has the DNA TGTGCCAGCAGCAAAGGACTAGCGGGACGAGATACGCAGTATTTT. Translating gives CASSKGLAGRDTQYF. The V and J genes are TRBV6-5 and TRBJ2-3, with 12 positions matching TRBD2. V lost 6 bases, J lost 5 bases, and 6 bases stayed unmatched. Germline-derived CDR1 and CDR2 are MNHEY and SVGAGI. The CDR3 length is 15 residues.